This T cell receptor (beta chain) was retrieved from a study of molecular identifiers for immune sequencing clone quantification. This clonotype has at least ten counts. MiXCR, run by TCRdb on the PCR reads, gives a single entry per CDR3 protein. The top ten hold 0.85% to 0.9% of the sample, which has under 650,000 distinct CDR3 sequences, just under 20% seen once. The length of the CDR3 is 15 residues. Trimming left V 4 bases short and J 9 bases short, with 16 bases between. Germline values: CDR1 SEHNR, CDR2 FQNEAQ (reference sequence). Naive CD8 T cell sorting was performed on the CD8+CD4-CCR7+CD45RA+ phenotype.

This clonotype originated in a human donor in good health. Some libraries in this study had Jurkat cell RNA spiked in. This sequence joins TRBV7-9 and TRBJ1-6; tentatively, D is TRBD1 (6 bases). Sequencing was carried out using naive CD8+ T cells from blood, with Jurkat cell RNA spiked in. The subset denotes: FACS-sorted CD8+CD4-CCR7+CD45RA+ naive T cells. CDR3 amino acids: CASSSSDSFGSPLHF. The CDR3 DNA follows: TGTGCCAGCAGCTCTTCGGACAGTTTTGGTTCACCCCTCCACTTT.